This TCR beta chain derives from a study of T cells in narcolepsy. Looking at the study overall: Donors had narcolepsy type 1 or type 2, or were healthy controls.

V was pared by 7 bases and J by 3 bases, with 10 bases between. This CDR3 is 13 amino acids long. In germline, CDR1 is SEHNR, CDR2 FQNEAQ (reference sequence). The assay was immunoSEQ multiplex PCR, and TCRdb's table has in-frame clones only and misses some. Among 30,000 or so clones listed, over 75% were seen once. The sequence was collected from a human donor with narcolepsy. The gene calls are TRBV7-9 and TRBJ1-3; D unresolved. The sample taken for sequencing was CD45RA- memory CD4+ T cells from PBMCs. The CDR3 region is CASKEGSGNTIYF. The CDR3 DNA sequence: TGTGCCAGCAAAGAGGGAAGTGGAAACACCATATATTTT.